This is a list of T cell receptor beta chains from one sample in a study of shared clonotypes between healthy human individuals. Data came from immunoSEQ multiplex PCR; TCRdb stores just in-frame clones and leaves some out. The data hold 1.5 million to 1.9 million clones, with roughly 98% observed a single time. The sequenced material came from naive CD4+ T cells sorted from blood. Receptors originate from a man younger than 45 in good health. CDR3s include the opening cysteine and the closing phenylalanine or tryptophan. A D gene is named only where the DNA matches it firmly.

TRBJ1-1	.	TRBV7-9	CASSFGSGGNTEAFF
TRBJ2-5	.	TRBV7-3	CASSRYQETQYF
TRBJ2-7	.	TRBV10-2	CASSARGTYEQYF
TRBJ1-2	.	TRBV6-1	CASSATHVNYGYTF
TRBJ2-1	.	TRBV27	CASLPLNRVSSGYNEQFF
TRBJ1-1	.	TRBV5-1	CASSLVANTEAFF
TRBJ2-1	TRBD2	TRBV14	CASSRGGTVYNEQFF
TRBJ2-5	TRBD1	TRBV7-8	CASSRDRVQETQYF
TRBJ1-1	TRBD1	TRBV7-2	CASSLAPGQGAPTEAFF
TRBJ1-4	.	TRBV18	CASSPQQGNEKLFF
TRBJ2-3	.	TRBV4-3	CASSHQYRALADTQYF
TRBJ2-7	.	TRBV7-8	CASPIGDFIYEQYF
TRBJ2-7	.	TRBV11-3	CASSLAASYEQYF
TRBJ1-3	.	TRBV15	CATSRDPGDTIYF
TRBJ1-4	.	TRBV18	CASSPPTTNEKLFF
TRBJ1-5	.	TRBV7-2	CASSDFAGRLGSNQPQHF
TRBJ1-2	TRBD1	TRBV5-4	CASSLNRGGNYGYTF
TRBJ2-3	.	TRBV7-9	CASSLSAQRADTQYF
TRBJ2-1	TRBD2	TRBV9	CASSVGGYAGGKNEQFF
TRBJ2-2	.	TRBV30	CAWRKGANTGELFF
TRBJ2-7	.	TRBV10-2	CASSETTVGEQYF
TRBJ2-7	.	TRBV5-5	CASSTAGQFYEQYF
TRBJ2-1	TRBD2	TRBV11-2	CASSLGRLAGGNEQFF
TRBJ1-5	.	TRBV28	CASSPWARVREAQHF
TRBJ2-5	TRBD1	TRBV18	CASSPVGTAVQETQYF
TRBJ1-2	TRBD1	TRBV6-5	CASSQDRGLYGYTF
TRBJ1-1	TRBD1	TRBV7-3	CASSMTGEATEAFF
TRBJ2-5	TRBD2	TRBV10-3	CAISGGEGVQETQYF
TRBJ2-5	.	TRBV30	CAWSGQETQYF
TRBJ2-7	.	TRBV27	CASSPRPTVYYEQYF
TRBJ2-2	TRBD2	TRBV25-1	CASSETLAGFGGELFF
TRBJ2-7	.	TRBV6-5	CASSYSRGGNEQYF
TRBJ2-2	.	TRBV25-1	CASSNNPSLGELFF
TRBJ2-3	TRBD1	TRBV7-8	CASSFHRGSTDTQYF
TRBJ1-2	.	TRBV14	CASSQDKDYGYTF
TRBJ1-1	TRBD1	TRBV7-2	CASRRRGQGTEAFF
TRBJ2-2	.	TRBV19	CASRALNTGELFF
TRBJ2-1	TRBD2	TRBV7-9	CASSLALAGYNEQFF
TRBJ2-3	.	TRBV29-1	CSVEVQTRDTQYF
TRBJ2-3	TRBD2	TRBV11-2	CASSPWGPGTRYTDTQYF
TRBJ2-1	TRBD1	TRBV7-2	CASSSRQGRWDNEQFF
TRBJ2-5	.	TRBV7-6	CASSPRIQETQYF
TRBJ1-3	.	TRBV6-6	CASSRDQNTIYF
TRBJ2-7	.	TRBV7-2	CASSSGAGEASYEQYF
TRBJ2-5	.	TRBV6-5	CARKETQYF
TRBJ1-1	.	TRBV18	CASSPKRRGRAFF
TRBJ2-2	.	TRBV5-1	CASSAGTVNTGELFF
TRBJ1-1	.	TRBV27	CASQQQPNTEAFF
TRBJ1-5	.	TRBV28	CASSFSVPVRNQPQHF
TRBJ2-7	.	TRBV18	CASSPPMGPEQYF
TRBJ1-1	.	TRBV29-1	CSVEEAMNTEAFF
TRBJ1-5	TRBD1	TRBV23-1	CASSQQDRASNQPQHF
TRBJ2-7	.	TRBV2	CASSEPQGRSYEQYF